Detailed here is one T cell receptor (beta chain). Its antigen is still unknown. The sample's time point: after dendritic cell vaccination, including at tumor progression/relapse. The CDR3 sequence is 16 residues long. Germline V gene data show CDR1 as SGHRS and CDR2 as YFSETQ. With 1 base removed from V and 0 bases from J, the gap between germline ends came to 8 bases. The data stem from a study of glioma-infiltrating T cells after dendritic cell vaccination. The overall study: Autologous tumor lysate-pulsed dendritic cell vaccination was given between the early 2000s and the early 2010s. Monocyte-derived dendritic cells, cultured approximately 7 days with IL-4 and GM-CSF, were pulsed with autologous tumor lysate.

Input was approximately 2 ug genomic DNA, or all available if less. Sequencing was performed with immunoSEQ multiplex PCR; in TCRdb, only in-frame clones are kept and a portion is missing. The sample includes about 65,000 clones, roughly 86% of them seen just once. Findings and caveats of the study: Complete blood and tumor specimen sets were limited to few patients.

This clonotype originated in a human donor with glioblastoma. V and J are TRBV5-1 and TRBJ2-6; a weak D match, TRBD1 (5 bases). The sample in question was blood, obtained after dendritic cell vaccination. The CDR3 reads CASSLPTVSGANVLTF. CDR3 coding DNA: TGCGCCAGCAGCTTGCCGACAGTCTCTGGGGCCAACGTCCTGACTTTC.